This T cell receptor beta chain was captured in a study of molecular identifiers for immune sequencing clone quantification. Study at large: Sequencing covered four of five parts into which replicate RNA from about 20,000 or 100,000 naive CD8 cells was split.

This clonotype has at least ten counts. J lost 2 bases, V lost 8 bases, and 4 bases had no gene match. In germline, CDR1 is GTSNPN, CDR2 SVGIG (reference sequence). The CDR3 is made up of 13 amino acids. TCRdb analysed the PCR reads with MiXCR anew, one entry per CDR3 protein. The table has some 590,000 distinct CDR3 sequences, about 25% seen once. Naive CD8 libraries used about 20,000 to 1,000,000 sorted cells and 10%, 30% or 50% RNA. Naive CD8 T cells were sorted, and the gate applied was CD8+CD4-CCR7+CD45RA+. Sequenced: naive CD8+ T cells from blood, with Jurkat cell RNA spiked in. Indicated subset: FACS-sorted CD8+CD4-CCR7+CD45RA+ naive T cells. This chain uses TRBV30 with TRBJ2-3, with 10 bases identical to TRBD2. This sequence originates from a human donor in good health. Some libraries in this study had Jurkat cell RNA spiked in. Written as DNA, the CDR3 is TGTGCCCATCTAGCGGGGGACACAGATACGCAGTATTTT. Translating gives CAHLAGDTDTQYF.